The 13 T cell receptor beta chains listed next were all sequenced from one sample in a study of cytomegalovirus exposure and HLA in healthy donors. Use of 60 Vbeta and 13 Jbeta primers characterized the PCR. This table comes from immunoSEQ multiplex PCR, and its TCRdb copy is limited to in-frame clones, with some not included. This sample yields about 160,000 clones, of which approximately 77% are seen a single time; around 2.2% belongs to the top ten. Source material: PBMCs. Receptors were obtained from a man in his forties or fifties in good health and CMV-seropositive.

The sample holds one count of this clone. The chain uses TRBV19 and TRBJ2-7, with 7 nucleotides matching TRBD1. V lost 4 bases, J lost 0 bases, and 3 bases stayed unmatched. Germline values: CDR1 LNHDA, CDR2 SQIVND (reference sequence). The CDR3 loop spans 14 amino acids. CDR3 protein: CASSKPGGSYEQYF. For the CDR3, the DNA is TGTGCCAGTAGTAAGCCAGGGGGCTCCTACGAGCAGTACTTC.

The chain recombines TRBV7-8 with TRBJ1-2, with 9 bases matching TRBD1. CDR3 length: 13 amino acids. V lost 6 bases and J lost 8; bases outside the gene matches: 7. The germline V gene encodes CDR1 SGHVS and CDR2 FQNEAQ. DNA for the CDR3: TGTGCCAGCAGTCTAACAGGGGGCAGGGGCTACACCTTC. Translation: CASSLTGGRGYTF.

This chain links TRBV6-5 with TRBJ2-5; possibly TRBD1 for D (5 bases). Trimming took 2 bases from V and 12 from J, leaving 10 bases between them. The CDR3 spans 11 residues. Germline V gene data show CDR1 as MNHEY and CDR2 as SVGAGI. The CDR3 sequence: CASSYKDTKYF. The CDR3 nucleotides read TGTGCCAGCAGTTACAAGGACACAAAGTACTTC.

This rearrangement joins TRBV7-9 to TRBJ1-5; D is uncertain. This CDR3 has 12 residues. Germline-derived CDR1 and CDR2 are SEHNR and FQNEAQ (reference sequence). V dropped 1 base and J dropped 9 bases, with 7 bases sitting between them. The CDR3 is CASSLETGPQHF. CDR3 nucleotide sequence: TGTGCCAGCAGCTTAGAGACGGGGCCCCAGCATTTT. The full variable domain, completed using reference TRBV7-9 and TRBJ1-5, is DTGVSQNPRHKITKRGQNVTFRCDPISEHNRLYWYRQTLGQGPEFLTYFQNEAQLEKSRLLSDRFSAERPKGSFSTLEIQRTEQGDSAMYLCASSLETGPQHFGDGTRLSIL.

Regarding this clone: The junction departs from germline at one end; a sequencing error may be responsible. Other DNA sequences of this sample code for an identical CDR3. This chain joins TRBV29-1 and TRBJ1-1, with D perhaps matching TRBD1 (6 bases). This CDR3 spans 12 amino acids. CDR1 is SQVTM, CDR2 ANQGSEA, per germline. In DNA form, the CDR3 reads TGCAGCGCCGGGACACCCAACACTGAAGCTTTCTTC. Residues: CSAGTPNTEAFF.

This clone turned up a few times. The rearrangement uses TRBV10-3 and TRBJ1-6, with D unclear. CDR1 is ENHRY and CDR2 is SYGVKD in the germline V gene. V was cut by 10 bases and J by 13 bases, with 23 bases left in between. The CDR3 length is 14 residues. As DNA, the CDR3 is TGTGCCACCGTCCCACATGAGATCGGGGTCCCCCTCCACTTT. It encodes CATVPHEIGVPLHF.

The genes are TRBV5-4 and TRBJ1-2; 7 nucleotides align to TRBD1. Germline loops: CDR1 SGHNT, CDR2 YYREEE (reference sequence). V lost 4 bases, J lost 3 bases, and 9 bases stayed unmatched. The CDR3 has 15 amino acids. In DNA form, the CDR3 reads TGTGCCAGCAGCACATCGACAGGGCCTTACTATGGCTACACCTTC. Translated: CASSTSTGPYYGYTF.

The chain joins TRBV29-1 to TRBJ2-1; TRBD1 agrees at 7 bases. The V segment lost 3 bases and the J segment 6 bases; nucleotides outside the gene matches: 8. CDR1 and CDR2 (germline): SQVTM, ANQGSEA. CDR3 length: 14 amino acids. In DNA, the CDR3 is TGCAGCGTTGAGACAGGGAAGAACGGCAATGAGCAGTTCTTC. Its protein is CSVETGKNGNEQFF.

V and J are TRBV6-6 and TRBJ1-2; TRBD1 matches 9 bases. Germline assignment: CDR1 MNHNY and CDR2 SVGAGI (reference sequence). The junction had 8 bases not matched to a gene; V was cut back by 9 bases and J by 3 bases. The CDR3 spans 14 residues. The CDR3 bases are TGTGCCAGTCTCACAGGGGGCGTCCACTATGGCTACACCTTC. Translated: CASLTGGVHYGYTF.

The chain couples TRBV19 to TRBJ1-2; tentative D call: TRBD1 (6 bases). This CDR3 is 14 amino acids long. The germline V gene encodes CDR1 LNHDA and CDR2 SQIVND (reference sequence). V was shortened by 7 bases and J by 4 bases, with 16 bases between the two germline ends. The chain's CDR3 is CASMSTRTVYGYTF. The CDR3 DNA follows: TGTGCCAGTATGTCTACCCGGACAGTCTATGGCTACACCTTC.

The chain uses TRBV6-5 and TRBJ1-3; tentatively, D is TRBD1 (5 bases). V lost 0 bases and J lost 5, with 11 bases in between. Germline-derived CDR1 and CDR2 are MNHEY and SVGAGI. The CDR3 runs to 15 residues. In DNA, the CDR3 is TGTGCCAGCAGTTACTCGTTAGGGGATAGAAACACCATATATTTT. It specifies CASSYSLGDRNTIYF.

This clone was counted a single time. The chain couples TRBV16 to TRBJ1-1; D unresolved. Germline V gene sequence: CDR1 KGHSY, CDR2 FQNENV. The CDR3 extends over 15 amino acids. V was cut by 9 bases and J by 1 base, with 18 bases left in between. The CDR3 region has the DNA TGTGCCAGTCTTCGTAGCTCAGTGGAGAACACTGAAGCTTTCTTT. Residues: CASLRSSVENTEAFF.

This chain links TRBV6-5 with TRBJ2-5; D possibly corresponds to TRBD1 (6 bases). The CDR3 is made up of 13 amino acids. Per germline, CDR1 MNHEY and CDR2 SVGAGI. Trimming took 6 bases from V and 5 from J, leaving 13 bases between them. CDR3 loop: CASSLKRGETQYF. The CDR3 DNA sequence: TGTGCCAGCAGCCTCAAAAGGGGGGAGACCCAGTACTTC.